Listed here is a single TCR beta chain. The sample belongs to a study of blood T cell repertoires in COVID-19. Study-level information: PBMCs, B-cell-depleted T cells, or T cells were the source of the cDNA or gDNA that made up the material.

The V gene's germline CDR1 is SQVTM and CDR2 ANQGSEA. The CDR3 is made up of 15 amino acids. The V gene end was trimmed by 1 base and the J gene end by 9 bases; junction bases not matched to a gene: 7. Sequencing was performed with immunoSEQ multiplex PCR; in TCRdb, only in-frame clones are kept and a portion is missing. Of fewer than 300,000 clones detected, 60% to 75% appear once; the ten largest clones hold approximately 3.2%. The sequence was collected from an elderly woman with acute or convalescent COVID-19. This rearrangement joins TRBV29-1 to TRBJ2-1; the match to TRBD2 covers 12 bases. The material sequenced was peripheral blood. CDR3 sequence: CSVEVNGLAGSEQFF. The DNA for the CDR3 is TGCAGCGTTGAAGTCAACGGACTAGCGGGAAGTGAGCAGTTCTTC.